The clone carrying this TCR beta chain was seen ten or more times. Germline lookup yields CDR1 SQVTM and CDR2 ANQGSEA. This CDR3 spans 14 amino acids. V gave up 1 base and J gave up 3 bases; unmatched junction bases: 0. Amplified TCR beta CDR3 regions came from RNA transcripts. A set of HTBI primers served as the primers for a first-round RT-PCR of the TCR CDR3. TCRdb re-called the multiplex PCR reads through MiXCR, storing one row per CDR3 protein. The table includes roughly 750,000 distinct CDR3 sequences, roughly 15% detected once. This specimen belongs to a study of T cells in Graves' hyperthyroidism and ophthalmopathy. Diagnostic assessment was based on clinical symptoms, serum thyroxine and TRAb, thyroid ultrasound and orbital computed tomography.

J is TRBJ2-1 and V is TRBV29-1; 10 positions match TRBD2. This clonotype was sampled from a man aged 18 to 30 with Graves' hyperthyroidism. Sample: blood. The CDR3 nucleotides are TGCAGCGTTGAAGGACTAGCGGGCTACAATGAGCAGTTCTTC. It codes for CSVEGLAGYNEQFF.